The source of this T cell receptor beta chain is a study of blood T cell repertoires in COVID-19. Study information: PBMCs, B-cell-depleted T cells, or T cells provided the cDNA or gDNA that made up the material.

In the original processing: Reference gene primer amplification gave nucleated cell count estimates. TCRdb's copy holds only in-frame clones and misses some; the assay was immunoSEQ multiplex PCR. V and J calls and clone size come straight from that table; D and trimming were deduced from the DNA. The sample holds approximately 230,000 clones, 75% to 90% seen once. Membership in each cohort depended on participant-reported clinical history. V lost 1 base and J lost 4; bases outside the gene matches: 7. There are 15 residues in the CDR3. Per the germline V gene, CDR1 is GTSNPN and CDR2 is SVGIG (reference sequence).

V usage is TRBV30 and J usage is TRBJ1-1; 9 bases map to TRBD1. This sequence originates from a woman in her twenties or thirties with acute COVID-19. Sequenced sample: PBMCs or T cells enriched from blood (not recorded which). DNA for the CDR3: TGTGCCTGGAGTGACGCCACAGGGGGCTTCACTGAAGCTTTCTTT. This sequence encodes CAWSDATGGFTEAFF.